These 20 T cell receptor beta chains were sequenced from one sample in a study of type 1 and type 2 diabetes patients. Amplification started from genomic DNA. The TCR beta CDR3 region was amplified using 30 forward and 13 reverse primers. Each CDR3 protein is one row after TCRdb ran MiXCR on the multiplex PCR reads. Of some 250,000 distinct CDR3 sequences listed, around 47% were seen once; the top ten hold roughly 15%. The sample comprised peripheral blood mononuclear cells (PBMCs). The source is a man aged 18-30 years with type 2 diabetes.

This clonotype was seen a handful of times. The chain links TRBV2 to TRBJ2-3; 8 nucleotides align to TRBD2. This CDR3 is built from 19 residues. The ends lost 4 bases at V and 4 bases at J; junction bases unmatched: 19. Germline V gives CDR1 SNHLY, CDR2 FYNNEI. The CDR3 DNA reads as TGTGCCAGCAGTGGAAGTCCGGGACTAGAGGATTACTGGTCAGATACGCAGTATTTT. It yields the protein CASSGSPGLEDYWSDTQYF.

V and J are TRBV12-3 or TRBV12-4 and TRBJ2-1; TRBD2 matches at 7 bases. The CDR3 totals 15 residues. With V trimmed by 6 bases and J by 5 bases, 10 bases remained unmatched. CDR3 in DNA: TGTGCCAGCAGGACTGGGGCTAGCGGAAACAATGAGCAGTTCTTC. Encoded protein: CASRTGASGNNEQFF.

CDR3 coding DNA: TGCAGCGTTGCGGCGACAGACTACGAGCAGTACTTC. It is translated as CSVAATDYEQYF. The chain joins TRBV29-1 to TRBJ2-1, with a possible D match to TRBD1 (5 bases). The end of the DNA aligns better with TRBJ2-7, so the J call may be wrong. The CDR3 covers 12 residues. Per germline, CDR1 SQVTM and CDR2 ANQGSEA.

The chain recombines TRBV18 with TRBJ2-5; D is possibly TRBD2 (5 bases). Trimming removed 6 bases at V and 4 bases at J, with 18 bases between. This CDR3 is built from 15 residues. CDR1 is KGHSH and CDR2 is LQKENI in the germline V gene. CDR3 in amino acids: CASSRPSGSAETQYF. The CDR3 DNA sequence: TGTGCCAGCTCTCGGCCTTCGGGGTCGGCAGAGACCCAGTACTTC.

This chain connects TRBV9 to TRBJ2-3; D not resolved. V lost 4 bases and J 0 bases, leaving 9 bases between the germline ends. Per the germline V gene, CDR1 is SGDLS and CDR2 is YYNGEE. The CDR3 length is 14 residues. The CDR3 coding sequence is TGTGCCAGCAGCCAAGGTGCTAGCACAGATACGCAGTATTTT. It specifies CASSQGASTDTQYF.

J is TRBJ2-7 and V is TRBV2; D possibly corresponds to TRBD1 (6 bases). The CDR3 totals 13 residues. The V gene lost 7 bases and the J gene lost 3 bases, with 13 bases spanning the gap. Germline-derived CDR1 and CDR2 are SNHLY and FYNNEI. The CDR3 here is CASTLGQGYEQYF. CDR3 nucleotides: TGTGCCAGCACCTTGGGACAAGGCTACGAGCAGTACTTC.

The rearrangement uses TRBV7-2 and TRBJ2-1; 9 bases map to TRBD1. V gave up 1 base and J gave up 0 bases; unmatched junction bases: 7. The length of the CDR3 is 18 residues. Germline CDR1 is SGHTA and CDR2 is FQGNSA. DNA for the CDR3: TGTGCCAGCAGCTTAGTCTCCGGGACAGGGAGCTCCTACAATGAGCAGTTCTTC. Amino acids: CASSLVSGTGSSYNEQFF. Filled out from reference TRBV7-2 and TRBJ2-1, the complete variable domain reads GAGVSQSPSNKVTEKGKDVELRCDPISGHTALYWYRQSLGQGLEFLIYFQGNSAPDKSGLPSDRFSAERTGGSVSTLTIQRTQQEDSAVYLCASSLVSGTGSSYNEQFFGPGTRLTVL.

In DNA form, the CDR3 reads TGCGCCAGCACTGTTGAGAGCTCCTACAATGAGCAGTTCTTC. Its translation: CASTVESSYNEQFF. This chain uses TRBV5-1 with TRBJ2-1; D gene ambiguous. CDR3 length: 14 residues. CDR1 and CDR2 (germline): SGHRS, YFSETQ. Trimming removed 6 bases at V and 0 bases at J, with 10 bases between.

This clonotype came up once. The chain uses TRBV11-2 and TRBJ2-4, with D perhaps TRBD1 (6 bases). The germline V gene encodes CDR1 SGHAT and CDR2 FQNNGV. The V end was cut by 1 base, the J end by 8 bases, with 12 bases between. The CDR3 is 14 residues long. CDR3 sequence: CASSLADPGDIQYF. Here the CDR3 DNA reads TGTGCCAGCAGCTTAGCTGATCCAGGGGACATTCAGTACTTC.

This clonotype was detected only once. The chain employs TRBV6-6 and TRBJ2-3, with TRBD2 matching 10 bases. This CDR3 spans 15 amino acids. Per germline, CDR1 MNHNY and CDR2 SVGAGI (reference sequence). V trimming: 4 bases; J trimming: 9 bases; junction bases outside the gene matches: 10. The CDR3 spells CASSSPRSSGSTQYF. CDR3 nucleotide sequence: TGTGCCAGCAGTTCACCTCGATCTAGCGGGAGCACGCAGTATTTT.

The chain carries TRBV7-9 and TRBJ2-2, with D tentatively TRBD1 or TRBD2 (6 bases each). The CDR3 consists of 17 residues. CDR1 SEHNR and CDR2 FQNEAQ come from the germline V gene (reference sequence). The ends were cut back, 3 bases at V and 0 bases at J, with 14 bases in the middle. The CDR3: CASSFVGGRSNTGELFF. The CDR3 DNA is TGTGCCAGCAGCTTCGTAGGGGGGAGATCGAACACCGGGGAGCTGTTTTTT.

This clonotype was seen ten or more times. The chain joins TRBV24-1 to TRBJ2-2, with D possibly TRBD2 on 6 matching bases. CDR3 length: 16 residues. Trimming left V 6 bases short and J 0 bases short, with 13 bases between. CDR1 and CDR2 from the germline V gene are KGHDR and SFDVKD. The CDR3 sequence: CATSLGGTANTGELFF. The CDR3 DNA reads TGTGCCACCAGTTTAGGAGGGACCGCGAACACCGGGGAGCTGTTTTTT.

J is TRBJ2-7 and V is TRBV10-3, with no clear D. Germline CDR1 reads ENHRY; CDR2 reads SYGVKD. V lost 3 bases and J lost 4, with 7 bases in between. CDR3 length: 12 residues. DNA of the CDR3: TGTGCCATCAGTGACACTTTATACGAGCAGTACTTC. It encodes CAISDTLYEQYF.

This clonotype has only a few counts. The chain carries TRBV7-3 and TRBJ2-7; TRBD1 is a possible D gene (6 bases). Trimming removed 3 bases at V and 3 bases at J, with 9 bases between. Germline V gene sequence: CDR1 SGHTA, CDR2 FQGTGA. CDR3 size: 13 residues. CDR3 coding DNA: TGTGCCAGCAGCTTCCAGACAGGCTACGAGCAGTACTTC. Encoded protein: CASSFQTGYEQYF.

This rearrangement joins TRBV28 to TRBJ1-2; tentative D call: TRBD1 (5 bases). The CDR3 is 14 amino acids. V was trimmed by 4 bases and J by 5 bases, leaving 14 bases between them. Germline CDR1 reads MDHEN; CDR2 reads SYDVKM. The CDR3 here is CASSYSTGNYGYTF. In DNA form, the CDR3 reads TGTGCCAGCAGTTACTCTACAGGAAATTATGGCTACACCTTC.

Of note for this clonotype: A junction end diverges from the germline sequence, so it may reflect a read error. The V gene is TRBV7-2, the J gene TRBJ1-1; D uncertain. CDR1 is SGHTA and CDR2 is FQGNSA in the germline V gene. This CDR3 has 14 residues. In DNA, the CDR3 is TGTGCCGGCAGCTTAGTGGCGGCGAACACTGAAGCTTTCTTT. Protein: CAGSLVAANTEAFF.

The chain combines TRBV6-4 with TRBJ2-5; D not certain. The CDR3 is 13 residues long. Per germline, CDR1 MRHNA and CDR2 SNTAGT. Trimming left V 5 bases short and J 3 bases short, with 10 bases between. DNA of the CDR3: TGTGCCAGCAGTTACCCGGTAGAAGAGACCCAGTACTTC. Residues: CASSYPVEETQYF.

In its sample, this clonotype was seen a few times. The rearrangement joins TRBV5-1 to TRBJ2-1; maybe TRBD1 (5 bases). Looked up from germline, CDR1 is SGHRS and CDR2 is YFSETQ. The CDR3 spans 14 residues. V was pared by 5 bases and J by 7 bases, with 16 bases between. The CDR3 bases are TGCGCCAGCAGGTCAGGGCTTGGAAGGAATGAGCAGTTCTTC. Translated: CASRSGLGRNEQFF. The whole variable domain, remainder taken from reference TRBV5-1 and TRBJ2-1, is KAGVTQTPRYLIKTRGQQVTLSCSPISGHRSVSWYQQTPGQGLQFLFEYFSETQRNKGNFPGRFSGRQFSNSRSEMNVSTLELGDSALYLCASRSGLGRNEQFFGPGTRLTVL.

V and J are TRBV5-1 and TRBJ2-7; TRBD2 is a possible D gene (6 bases). There are 16 residues in the CDR3. Germline values: CDR1 SGHRS, CDR2 YFSETQ. Trimming removed 0 bases at V and 3 bases at J, with 16 bases between. CDR3 sequence reads: CASSLDGGTGVYEQYF. The CDR3 DNA reads as TGCGCCAGCAGCTTGGATGGGGGGACGGGTGTCTACGAGCAGTACTTC.

About this clonotype: A much larger clone differs from this one at a single base, so this may be a read error. CDR3 coding DNA: TGTGCCAGCAGCTTAGTAGGAGGCGGCGAGACCCCGTACTTC. Amino acid sequence: CASSLVGGGETPYF. The gene calls are TRBV7-2 and TRBJ2-7; the D gene is possibly TRBD2 (5 bases). The CDR3 is 14 residues long. Per germline, CDR1 SGHTA and CDR2 FQGNSA. Trimming pared 1 base from V and 12 bases from J, leaving 19 bases between. The full variable domain, rest sourced from reference TRBV7-2 and TRBJ2-7, is GAGVSQSPSNKVTEKGKDVELRCDPISGHTALYWYRQSLGQGLEFLIYFQGNSAPDKSGLPSDRFSAERTGGSVSTLTIQRTQQEDSAVYLCASSLVGGGETPYFGPGTRLTVT.